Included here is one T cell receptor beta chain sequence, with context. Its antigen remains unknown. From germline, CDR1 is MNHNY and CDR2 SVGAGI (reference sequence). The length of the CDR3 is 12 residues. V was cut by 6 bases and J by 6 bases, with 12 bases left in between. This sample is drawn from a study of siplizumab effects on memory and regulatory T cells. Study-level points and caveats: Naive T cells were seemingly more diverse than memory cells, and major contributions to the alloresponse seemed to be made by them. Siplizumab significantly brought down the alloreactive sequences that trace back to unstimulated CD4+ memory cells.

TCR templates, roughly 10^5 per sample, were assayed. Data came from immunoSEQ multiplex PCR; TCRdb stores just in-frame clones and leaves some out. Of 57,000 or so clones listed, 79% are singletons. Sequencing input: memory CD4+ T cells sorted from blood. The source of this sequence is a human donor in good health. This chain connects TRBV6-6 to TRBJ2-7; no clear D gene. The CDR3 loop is CASSRHRLEQYF. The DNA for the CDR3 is TGTGCCAGCAGCCGACATCGACTCGAGCAGTACTTC.